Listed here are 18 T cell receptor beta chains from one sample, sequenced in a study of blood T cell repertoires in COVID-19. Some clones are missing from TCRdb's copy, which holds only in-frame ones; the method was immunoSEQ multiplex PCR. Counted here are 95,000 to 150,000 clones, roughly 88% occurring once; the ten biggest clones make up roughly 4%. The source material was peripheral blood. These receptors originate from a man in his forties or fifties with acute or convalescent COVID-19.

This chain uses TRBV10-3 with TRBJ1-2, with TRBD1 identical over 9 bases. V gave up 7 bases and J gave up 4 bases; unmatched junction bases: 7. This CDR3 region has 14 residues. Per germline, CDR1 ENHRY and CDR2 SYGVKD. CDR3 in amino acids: CAITPGQGSYGYTF. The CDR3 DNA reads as TGTGCCATCACACCGGGACAGGGAAGCTATGGCTACACCTTC.

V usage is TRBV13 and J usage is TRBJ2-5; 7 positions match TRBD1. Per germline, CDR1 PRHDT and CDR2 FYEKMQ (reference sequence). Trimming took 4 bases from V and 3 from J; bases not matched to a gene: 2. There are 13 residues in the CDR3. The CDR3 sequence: CASSSDRKETQYF. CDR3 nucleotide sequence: TGTGCCAGCAGCTCGGACAGGAAAGAGACCCAGTACTTC. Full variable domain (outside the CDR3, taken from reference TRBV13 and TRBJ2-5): AAGVIQSPRHLIKEKRETATLKCYPIPRHDTVYWYQQGPGQDPQFLISFYEKMQSDKGSIPDRFSAQQFSDYHSELNMSSLELGDSALYFCASSSDRKETQYFGPGTRLLVL.

As DNA, the CDR3 is TGTGCCTGGAGGTCGGGACAGGGTCTGGGCTATGGCTACACCTTC. It is translated as CAWRSGQGLGYGYTF. J is TRBJ1-2 and V is TRBV30, with TRBD1 matching 9 bases. Germline lookup yields CDR1 GTSNPN and CDR2 SVGIG (reference sequence). V lost 3 bases to trimming and J lost 4 bases; unmatched junction nucleotides: 9. The CDR3 extends over 15 amino acids.

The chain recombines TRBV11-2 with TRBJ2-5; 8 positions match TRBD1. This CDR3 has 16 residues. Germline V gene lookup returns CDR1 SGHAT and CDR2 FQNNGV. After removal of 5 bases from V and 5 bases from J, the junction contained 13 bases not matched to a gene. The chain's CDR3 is CASSRMDRAKVETQYF. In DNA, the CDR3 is TGTGCCAGCAGCAGAATGGACAGGGCAAAGGTGGAGACCCAGTACTTC.

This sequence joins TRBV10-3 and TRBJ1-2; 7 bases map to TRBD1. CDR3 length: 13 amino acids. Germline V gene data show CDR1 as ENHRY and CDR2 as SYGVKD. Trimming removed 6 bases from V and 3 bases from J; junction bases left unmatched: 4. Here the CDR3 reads CAIRGDSDYGYTF. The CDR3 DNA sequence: TGTGCCATCAGGGGGGACAGTGACTATGGCTACACCTTC.

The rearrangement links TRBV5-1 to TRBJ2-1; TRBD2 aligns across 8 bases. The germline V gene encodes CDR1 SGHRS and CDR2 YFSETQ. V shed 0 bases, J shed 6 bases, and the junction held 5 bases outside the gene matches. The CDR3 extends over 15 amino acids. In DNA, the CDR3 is TGCGCCAGCAGCTTGGGACTAGCGTTTTCCAATGAGCAGTTCTTC. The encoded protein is CASSLGLAFSNEQFF.

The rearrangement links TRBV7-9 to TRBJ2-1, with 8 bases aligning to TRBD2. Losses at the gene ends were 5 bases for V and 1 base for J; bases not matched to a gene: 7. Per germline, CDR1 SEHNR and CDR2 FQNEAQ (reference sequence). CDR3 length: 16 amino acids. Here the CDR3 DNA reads TGTGCCAGCAGCATACGAGCGGGAGCGTCCTACAATGAGCAGTTCTTC. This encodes CASSIRAGASYNEQFF.

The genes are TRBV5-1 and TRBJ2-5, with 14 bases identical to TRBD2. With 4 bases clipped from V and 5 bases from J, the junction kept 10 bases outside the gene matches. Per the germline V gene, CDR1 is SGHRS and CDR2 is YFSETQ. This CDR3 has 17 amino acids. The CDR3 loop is CASSQGLAGDLGETQYF. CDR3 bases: TGCGCCAGCAGCCAGGGACTAGCGGGGGACCTAGGGGAGACCCAGTACTTC.

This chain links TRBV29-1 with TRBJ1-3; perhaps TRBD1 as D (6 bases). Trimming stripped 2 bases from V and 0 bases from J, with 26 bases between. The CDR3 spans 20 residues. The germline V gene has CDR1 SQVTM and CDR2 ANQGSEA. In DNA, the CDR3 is TGCAGCGTTGAACCAAGGGGGGGATACTCCAAAGCGGGCTCTGGAAACACCATATATTTT. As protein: CSVEPRGGYSKAGSGNTIYF.

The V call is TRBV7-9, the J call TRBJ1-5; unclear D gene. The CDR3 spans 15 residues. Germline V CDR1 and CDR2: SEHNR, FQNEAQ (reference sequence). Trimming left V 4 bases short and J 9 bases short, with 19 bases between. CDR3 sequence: CASSSNRGTEGPQHF. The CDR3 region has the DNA TGTGCCAGCAGCTCCAATCGGGGAACGGAGGGGCCCCAGCATTTT.

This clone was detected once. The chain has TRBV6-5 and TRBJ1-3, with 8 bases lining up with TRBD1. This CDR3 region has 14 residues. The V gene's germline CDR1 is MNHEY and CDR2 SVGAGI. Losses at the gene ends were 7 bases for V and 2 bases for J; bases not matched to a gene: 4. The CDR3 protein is CASTPGGTGNTIYF. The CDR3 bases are TGTGCCAGCACCCCAGGGGGCACTGGAAACACCATATATTTT.

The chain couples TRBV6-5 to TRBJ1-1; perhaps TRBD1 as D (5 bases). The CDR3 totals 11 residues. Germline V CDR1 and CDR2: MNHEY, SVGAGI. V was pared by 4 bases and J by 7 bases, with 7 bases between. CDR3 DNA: TGTGCCAGCAGTTGGGGCCGTGAAGCTTTCTTT. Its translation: CASSWGREAFF.

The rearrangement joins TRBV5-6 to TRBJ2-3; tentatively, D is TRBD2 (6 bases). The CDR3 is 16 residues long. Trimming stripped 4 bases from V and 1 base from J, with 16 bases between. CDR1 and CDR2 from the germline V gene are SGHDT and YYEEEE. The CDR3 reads CASSPQGLAGTDTQYF. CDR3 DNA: TGTGCCAGCAGCCCCCAGGGACTCGCAGGCACAGATACGCAGTATTTT.

CDR3 coding DNA: TGTGCCAGCAGTGGGGACAGCTATGGCTACACCTTC. Translating gives CASSGDSYGYTF. V gene TRBV2 combines with J gene TRBJ1-2; 7 bases agree with TRBD1. The V gene's germline CDR1 is SNHLY and CDR2 FYNNEI. The CDR3 covers 12 residues. V shed 4 bases and J 4 bases; nucleotides not matched to a gene: 0.

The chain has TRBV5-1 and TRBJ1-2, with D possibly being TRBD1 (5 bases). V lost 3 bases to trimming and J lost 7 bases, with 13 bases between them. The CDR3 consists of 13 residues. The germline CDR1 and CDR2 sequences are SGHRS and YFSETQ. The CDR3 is CASSSREAGGYTF. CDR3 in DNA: TGCGCCAGCAGCTCCAGGGAAGCTGGTGGCTACACCTTC.

DNA for the CDR3: TGTGCCAGCAGAACGGGGGGTAGAATGAACACTGAAGCTTTCTTT. Translated: CASRTGGRMNTEAFF. The V and J genes are TRBV2 and TRBJ1-1; D possibly corresponds to TRBD1 (5 bases). Germline V gene sequence: CDR1 SNHLY, CDR2 FYNNEI. The CDR3 spans 15 residues. Between the trimmed V and J ends, which lost 6 bases and 0 bases, there was a span of 14 bases.

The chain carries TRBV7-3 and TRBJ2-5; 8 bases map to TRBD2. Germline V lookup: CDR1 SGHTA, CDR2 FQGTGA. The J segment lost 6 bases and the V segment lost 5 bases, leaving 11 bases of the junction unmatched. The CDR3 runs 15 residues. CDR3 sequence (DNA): TGTGCCAGCAGCCCCAGCGCGGGGGGCGAGAAGACCCAGTACTTC. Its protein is CASSPSAGGEKTQYF.

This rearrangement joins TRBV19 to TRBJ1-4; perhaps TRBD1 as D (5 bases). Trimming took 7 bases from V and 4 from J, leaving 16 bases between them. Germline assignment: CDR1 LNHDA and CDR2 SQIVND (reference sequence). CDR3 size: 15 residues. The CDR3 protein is CASNPTRGGNEKLFF. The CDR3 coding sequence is TGTGCCAGTAACCCCACGCGGGGGGGTAATGAAAAACTGTTTTTT.